A single sample is the source of the 25 T cell receptor beta chains below, sequenced in a study of OX40 agonist ivuxolimab in advanced cancers. Method: immunoSEQ multiplex PCR; TCRdb's copy keeps in-frame clones and lacks some. The repertoire has tens of thousands of clones, 80% of them found once; the top ten carry approximately 4.4%. The sample here was CD4+ or CD8+ T cells sorted from blood, taken in a trial of the OX40 agonist ivuxolimab. These TCRs come from an adult with an advanced solid tumor such as melanoma, head and neck, liver or kidney cancer.

The gene calls are TRBV10-3 and TRBJ2-1, with D possibly matching TRBD1 (5 bases). Germline CDR1 reads ENHRY; CDR2 reads SYGVKD. The CDR3 is made up of 14 amino acids. V lost 4 bases to trimming and J lost 3 bases, with 10 bases between them. The CDR3 sequence is CAISADSYYNEQFF. CDR3 coding DNA: TGTGCCATCAGTGCCGACAGTTACTACAATGAGCAGTTCTTC.

The chain joins TRBV5-1 to TRBJ2-7; no clear D gene. The ends were cut back, 0 bases at V and 1 base at J, with 14 bases in the middle. Germline-derived CDR1 and CDR2 are SGHRS and YFSETQ. The length of the CDR3 is 16 residues. In DNA form, the CDR3 reads TGCGCCAGCAGCTTGGCGGCTGGAGTCCTTTCCTACGAGCAGTACTTC. Its translation is CASSLAAGVLSYEQYF.

The chain joins TRBV4-1 to TRBJ1-4; D remains unclear. This CDR3 is 14 amino acids long. The V gene's germline CDR1 is MGHRA and CDR2 YSYEKL. Trimming pared 0 bases from V and 7 bases from J, leaving 9 bases between. The CDR3, as DNA: TGCGCCAGCAGCCAAGAGTATGCACCTGAAAAACTGTTTTTT. As protein: CASSQEYAPEKLFF.

V and J are TRBV27 and TRBJ1-2, with a weak D call TRBD1 (6 bases). Trimming removed 8 bases from V and 0 bases from J, with 16 bases in between. The germline gives CDR1 MNHEY, CDR2 SMNVEV (reference sequence). There are 15 residues in the CDR3. This CDR3 reads CASLPRTASNYGYTF. DNA of the CDR3: TGTGCCAGCCTTCCCCGGACAGCCTCTAACTATGGCTACACCTTC.

The chain uses TRBV6-5 and TRBJ1-3; D gene ambiguous. V gave up 6 bases and J gave up 4 bases, with 10 bases separating them. The CDR3 has 13 amino acids. Germline V gene lookup returns CDR1 MNHEY and CDR2 SVGAGI. The CDR3 DNA sequence: TGTGCCAGCAGAGACGGCAGGGGAAACACCATATATTTT. Amino acid sequence: CASRDGRGNTIYF.

The rearrangement uses TRBV27 and TRBJ1-6; maybe TRBD1 (5 bases). Trimming shortened V by 9 bases and J by 8 bases, and 26 bases separated the two germline ends. The CDR3 is 17 amino acids. The germline gives CDR1 MNHEY, CDR2 SMNVEV (reference sequence). CDR3 DNA: TGTGCCAGTGGGAGGGGACGGTCGACCGGGTTCGATTCACCCCTCCACTTT. This encodes CASGRGRSTGFDSPLHF.

This clone showed up just once. V is TRBV10-2 and J is TRBJ2-3; 10 nucleotides agree with TRBD1. This CDR3 is 16 amino acids long. Germline assignment: CDR1 WSHSY and CDR2 SAAADI. V lost 5 bases to trimming and J lost 2 bases; unmatched junction nucleotides: 7. CDR3 loop: CASSLAGQGFTDTQYF. The CDR3 nucleotides are TGCGCCAGCAGTTTAGCGGGACAGGGGTTCACAGATACGCAGTATTTT.

The chain employs TRBV18 and TRBJ2-3, with TRBD1 matching over 10 bases. Germline loops: CDR1 KGHSH, CDR2 LQKENI. The CDR3 is 15 residues long. V shed 2 bases and J 4 bases; nucleotides not matched to a gene: 3. CDR3 residues: CASSPDRGPADTQYF. In DNA form, the CDR3 reads TGTGCCAGCTCACCAGACAGGGGGCCTGCAGATACGCAGTATTTT.

V is TRBV7-9 and J is TRBJ2-5; D not certain. CDR1 and CDR2 from the germline V gene are SEHNR and FQNEAQ (reference sequence). This CDR3 has 15 amino acids. Trimming took off 3 bases at V and 1 base at J, with 12 bases between the two ends. The CDR3 here is CASSFQTVLQETQYF. CDR3 DNA: TGTGCCAGCAGCTTTCAGACCGTTCTCCAAGAGACCCAGTACTTC.

The chain joins TRBV15 to TRBJ2-5, with D perhaps matching TRBD1 (6 bases). The CDR3 is 15 amino acids. V lost 5 bases and J 1 base, leaving 14 bases between the germline ends. Germline V gene lookup returns CDR1 LNHNV and CDR2 YYDKDF (reference sequence). Here the CDR3 reads CATSSRGGSQETQYF. The CDR3 DNA reads TGTGCCACCAGCTCTCGAGGGGGTAGCCAAGAGACCCAGTACTTC.

The rearrangement joins TRBV6-1 to TRBJ2-3, with a tentative D call TRBD2 (6 bases). This CDR3 comprises 13 residues. The V and J ends lost 6 bases and 6 bases respectively, with 13 bases between them. The germline V gene encodes CDR1 MNHNS and CDR2 SASEGT. The CDR3 DNA follows: TGTGCCAGCAGCGCCGGACTATCGGATACGCAGTATTTT. Its translation: CASSAGLSDTQYF.

This chain links TRBV9 with TRBJ2-1; TRBD2 matches 7 bases. The germline V gene encodes CDR1 SGDLS and CDR2 YYNGEE. J was trimmed by 0 bases and V by 0 bases; bases with no gene match: 3. This CDR3 has 16 amino acids. The CDR3 loop is CASSVAGRFSYNEQFF. The CDR3 region has the DNA TGTGCCAGCAGCGTAGCCGGGAGGTTCTCCTACAATGAGCAGTTCTTC.

The chain combines TRBV7-8 with TRBJ2-1, with D tentatively TRBD2 (5 bases). The CDR3 totals 16 residues. CDR1 is SGHVS and CDR2 is FQNEAQ in the germline V gene. V lost 2 bases and J lost 4, with 15 bases in between. The CDR3 is CASSLSLAPSYNEQFF. The DNA of the CDR3 is TGTGCCAGCAGCTTAAGCCTAGCCCCGTCGTACAATGAGCAGTTCTTC.

This clone showed up just a few times. V is TRBV19 and J is TRBJ1-6, with D maybe TRBD1 (6 bases). The germline CDR1 and CDR2 sequences are LNHDA and SQIVND (reference sequence). The CDR3 runs to 13 residues. Trimming stripped 6 bases from V and 17 bases from J, with 20 bases between. The CDR3 coding sequence is TGTGCCAGTAGCCCCAGAAGGGACGGACAGTTCCACTTT. Translation gives CASSPRRDGQFHF. Looking up the rest from reference TRBV19 and TRBJ1-6 gives the full variable domain: DGGITQSPKYLFRKEGQNVTLSCEQNLNHDAMYWYRQDPGQGLRLIYYSQIVNDFQKGDIAEGYSVSREKKESFPLTVTSAQKNPTAFYLCASSPRRDGQFHFGNGTRLTVT.

V usage is TRBV7-9 and J usage is TRBJ1-2; D is unclear. This CDR3 region has 14 residues. Germline assignment: CDR1 SEHNR and CDR2 FQNEAQ (reference sequence). The V and J ends lost 0 bases and 0 bases respectively, with 5 bases between them. For the CDR3, the DNA is TGTGCCAGCAGCTTAGCCGTAGCTAACTATGGCTACACCTTC. Translated: CASSLAVANYGYTF. Full variable domain (missing parts from reference TRBV7-9 and TRBJ1-2): DTGVSQNPRHKITKRGQNVTFRCDPISEHNRLYWYRQTLGQGPEFLTYFQNEAQLEKSRLLSDRFSAERPKGSFSTLEIQRTEQGDSAMYLCASSLAVANYGYTFGSGTRLTVV.

The chain combines TRBV7-9 with TRBJ2-3, with 7 positions matching TRBD2. Germline loops: CDR1 SEHNR, CDR2 FQNEAQ (reference sequence). J lost 6 bases, V lost 1 base, and 7 bases had no gene match. The CDR3 consists of 15 residues. CDR3 nucleotides: TGTGCCAGCAGCTTAGGCGCGGGAGAGGGGGATACGCAGTATTTT. Encoded protein: CASSLGAGEGDTQYF.

This clone was seen only a few times. This chain joins TRBV7-7 and TRBJ1-1; D ambiguous. CDR1 SSHAT and CDR2 FNYEAQ come from the germline V gene (reference sequence). V was trimmed by 1 base and J by 1 base, leaving 4 bases between them. The CDR3 extends over 13 amino acids. The CDR3 loop is CASSLDRNTEAFF. Written as DNA, the CDR3 is TGTGCCAGCAGCTTAGACAGGAACACTGAAGCTTTCTTT.

The CDR3 nucleotides read TGTGCCAGCAGCGTAGACAGGGGTTACACAGATACGCAGTATTTT. It yields the protein CASSVDRGYTDTQYF. V and J are TRBV2 and TRBJ2-3; 8 nucleotides line up with TRBD1. The germline gives CDR1 SNHLY, CDR2 FYNNEI. Trimming cost V 6 bases and J 2 bases; bases outside gene matches: 7. CDR3 length: 15 residues.

V usage is TRBV11-2 and J usage is TRBJ2-3; weak D call: TRBD2 (6 bases). Between the trimmed V and J ends, which lost 5 bases and 4 bases, there was a span of 25 bases. Germline CDR1 SGHAT, CDR2 FQNNGV. The CDR3 has 18 residues. CDR3 in DNA: TGTGCCAGCAGCCCGGGGGACCCGGCCTTAGTTATTGCAGATACGCAGTATTTT. Translated: CASSPGDPALVIADTQYF.

The chain joins TRBV6-6 to TRBJ1-5; 7 bases match TRBD1. The CDR3 extends over 15 amino acids. From germline, CDR1 is MNHNY and CDR2 SVGAGI (reference sequence). V lost 7 bases to trimming and J lost 3 bases; unmatched junction nucleotides: 9. The CDR3 loop is CASTPGDSYNQPQHF. The CDR3 DNA follows: TGTGCCAGCACCCCAGGGGACAGTTACAATCAGCCCCAGCATTTT.

V is TRBV29-1 and J is TRBJ2-3, with D tentatively TRBD2 (7 bases). The germline V and J ends were trimmed by 8 bases and 6 bases, with 21 bases remaining between them. The CDR3 covers 14 residues. The germline V gene has CDR1 SQVTM and CDR2 ANQGSEA. The CDR3 region has the DNA TGCAGCCTGAGAGGCGGGGGCTTGGGGGATACGCAGTATTTT. This encodes CSLRGGGLGDTQYF.

The chain combines TRBV29-1 with TRBJ1-5; D possibly corresponds to TRBD1 (6 bases). This CDR3 spans 13 amino acids. V was clipped by 2 bases and J by 7 bases, with 12 bases between them. Germline loops: CDR1 SQVTM, CDR2 ANQGSEA. The CDR3 DNA reads as TGCAGCGTTGAAAAGGGGGTAGGCCAGCCCCAGCATTTT. Its translation: CSVEKGVGQPQHF.

V is TRBV6-5 and J is TRBJ2-7, with D tentatively TRBD1 or TRBD2 (6 bases each). CDR1 and CDR2 (germline): MNHEY, SVGAGI. The CDR3 length is 12 residues. Trimming took off 7 bases at V and 6 bases at J, with 13 bases between the two ends. CDR3: CASIGRGGEQYF. The CDR3 coding sequence is TGTGCCAGCATTGGCAGGGGAGGCGAGCAGTACTTC.

This clone was counted a few times. This sequence joins TRBV27 and TRBJ1-1; perhaps TRBD1 as D (5 bases). Deletions cut 3 bases from V and 4 bases from J, with 12 bases between. Germline CDR1 reads MNHEY; CDR2 reads SMNVEV (reference sequence). The length of the CDR3 is 14 residues. The CDR3 sequence: CASSLSRVGTEAFF. The CDR3 bases are TGTGCCAGCAGTTTGTCCAGGGTGGGCACTGAAGCTTTCTTT.

This clone is medium-sized by share. This chain connects TRBV4-1 to TRBJ1-6; no clear D. CDR3 length: 16 amino acids. Germline CDR1 is MGHRA and CDR2 is YSYEKL. V was pared by 1 base and J by 5 bases, with 12 bases between. This chain's CDR3 is CASSQARSRHNSPLHF. The CDR3 bases are TGCGCCAGCAGCCAAGCCAGGAGCCGTCATAATTCACCCCTCCACTTT.